The 25 T cell receptor beta chains listed next were all sequenced from one sample in a study of cytomegalovirus exposure and HLA in healthy donors. PCR primers comprised 60 Vbeta and 13 Jbeta primers. TCRdb keeps only in-frame clones here, not all; method: immunoSEQ multiplex PCR. The sample has over 150,000 clones, 84% seen once. Sequencing input: PBMCs. All receptors derive from a man aged 18 to 30 in good health and CMV-seronegative.

The J gene is TRBJ2-7, the V gene TRBV11-2; 8 nucleotides agree with TRBD1. CDR3 size: 15 residues. CDR1 and CDR2 (germline): SGHAT, FQNNGV. Losses at the gene ends were 3 bases for V and 4 bases for J; bases not matched to a gene: 8. As DNA, the CDR3 is TGTGCCAGCAGCTTTTCCGGGACAGGCTCATACGAGCAGTACTTC. Its protein is CASSFSGTGSYEQYF.

The chain has TRBV19 and TRBJ2-6; maybe TRBD2 (5 bases). V was shortened by 2 bases and J by 2 bases, with 25 bases between the two germline ends. This CDR3 has 21 residues. The V gene's germline CDR1 is LNHDA and CDR2 SQIVND (reference sequence). The CDR3 loop is CASSINLIALGIDTGANVLTF. CDR3 nucleotide sequence: TGTGCCAGTAGTATAAACCTGATAGCGCTCGGGATAGATACTGGGGCCAACGTCCTGACTTTC.

The V call is TRBV7-2, the J call TRBJ2-7; D is undetermined. The CDR3 totals 12 residues. The V gene's germline CDR1 is SGHTA and CDR2 FQGNSA. The V end lost 3 bases, the J end lost 6 bases, and 9 bases lay between the germline ends. The DNA of the CDR3 is TGTGCCAGCAGCTTCTATGGCGGCGAGCAGTACTTC. This codes for CASSFYGGEQYF.

The genes are TRBV5-6 and TRBJ2-7; the D gene is possibly TRBD2 (5 bases). V dropped 6 bases and J dropped 2 bases, with 6 bases sitting between them. Germline CDR1 is SGHDT and CDR2 is YYEEEE. This CDR3 is built from 11 residues. The CDR3 protein is CASTGTYEQYF. The CDR3 DNA is TGTGCCAGCACCGGGACCTACGAGCAGTACTTC.

The chain carries TRBV13 and TRBJ1-6; 7 bases fit TRBD1. The germline gives CDR1 PRHDT, CDR2 FYEKMQ (reference sequence). Trimming took 5 bases from V and 7 from J; bases not matched to a gene: 8. The CDR3 sequence is 15 residues long. For the CDR3, the DNA is TGTGCCAGCAGCCGACGGACAGGAATAAATTCACCCCTCCACTTT. Encoded protein: CASSRRTGINSPLHF. The full variable domain, completed using reference TRBV13 and TRBJ1-6, is AAGVIQSPRHLIKEKRETATLKCYPIPRHDTVYWYQQGPGQDPQFLISFYEKMQSDKGSIPDRFSAQQFSDYHSELNMSSLELGDSALYFCASSRRTGINSPLHFGNGTRLTVT.

The chain is built from TRBV7-3 and TRBJ2-1; D perhaps matches TRBD2 (6 bases). V dropped 2 bases and J dropped 2 bases, with 10 bases sitting between them. The CDR3 is made up of 15 amino acids. Germline V CDR1 and CDR2: SGHTA, FQGTGA. CDR3 amino acids: CASSLEVAAYNEQFF. For the CDR3, the DNA is TGTGCCAGCAGCTTAGAAGTAGCGGCCTACAATGAGCAGTTCTTC.

The V call is TRBV11-2, the J call TRBJ2-1, with TRBD2 matching 10 bases. Per germline, CDR1 SGHAT and CDR2 FQNNGV. The junction had 7 bases not matched to a gene; V was cut back by 1 base and J by 7 bases. This CDR3 is 16 amino acids long. CDR3: CASSLVASGSVNEQFF. DNA of the CDR3: TGTGCCAGCAGCTTAGTGGCTAGCGGGAGTGTGAATGAGCAGTTCTTC.

This clone was seen just once. The genes are TRBV5-1 and TRBJ1-6; TRBD1 matches 8 bases. Germline assignment: CDR1 SGHRS and CDR2 YFSETQ. Trimming cost V 3 bases and J 9 bases; bases outside gene matches: 26. This CDR3 contains 21 residues. Here the CDR3 DNA reads TGCGCCAGCAGCTCGACCGGACAGGGTATAGGCTTAGGCAAGACGGGTTCACCCCTCCACTTT. The encoded protein is CASSSTGQGIGLGKTGSPLHF.

The genes are TRBV9 and TRBJ2-3; 14 nucleotides line up with TRBD2. J lost 2 bases, V lost 0 bases, and 8 bases had no gene match. The CDR3 spans 19 residues. Germline V gene data show CDR1 as SGDLS and CDR2 as YYNGEE. As DNA, the CDR3 is TGTGCCAGCAGCGTAGCGGGACTAGCGGGGGCTACTTCCACAGATACGCAGTATTTT. It encodes CASSVAGLAGATSTDTQYF.

The chain uses TRBV11-2 and TRBJ2-3, with 7 bases that match TRBD1. The CDR3 length is 14 residues. Germline loops: CDR1 SGHAT, CDR2 FQNNGV. V dropped 3 bases and J dropped 5; count of bases not matched to a gene: 5. The CDR3 bases are TGTGCCAGCAGCTTCGACAGGGTTAGAGATACGCAGTATTTT. It translates to CASSFDRVRDTQYF.

The chain carries TRBV15 and TRBJ1-2, with a weak D call TRBD1 (5 bases). The germline gives CDR1 LNHNV, CDR2 YYDKDF (reference sequence). The CDR3 runs to 14 residues. The V end was cut by 4 bases, the J end by 5 bases, with 14 bases between. The CDR3 is CATSTHMGGYGYTF. As DNA, the CDR3 is TGTGCCACCAGCACCCACATGGGGGGATATGGCTACACCTTC.

The genes are TRBV19 and TRBJ2-7, with TRBD1 identical over 9 bases. J gave up 2 bases and V 6 bases, and 11 bases lay outside the gene matches. Looked up from germline, CDR1 is LNHDA and CDR2 is SQIVND (reference sequence). The CDR3 covers 16 residues. The CDR3 nucleotides read TGTGCCAGTAGCAACGATCGGACAGGGGCCCCCTACGAGCAGTACTTC. It translates to CASSNDRTGAPYEQYF.

This clone was seen only a few times. The chain uses TRBV19 and TRBJ1-5; D is unresolved. Between the trimmed V and J ends, which lost 9 bases and 6 bases, there was a span of 6 bases. The germline V gene has CDR1 LNHDA and CDR2 SQIVND (reference sequence). The CDR3 covers 10 residues. CDR3 region: CARVGQPQHF. CDR3 DNA sequence: TGTGCCAGAGTCGGTCAGCCCCAGCATTTT.

The rearrangement joins TRBV5-1 to TRBJ2-4; D is uncertain. The CDR3 runs 14 residues. V was clipped by 2 bases and J by 0 bases, with 6 bases between them. In germline, CDR1 is SGHRS, CDR2 YFSETQ. The CDR3 protein is CASSLTVAKNIQYF. The CDR3 region has the DNA TGCGCCAGCAGCTTAACTGTAGCCAAAAACATTCAGTACTTC.

The chain combines TRBV4-1 with TRBJ1-6, with 7 bases that match TRBD1. The V segment lost 0 bases and the J segment 5 bases; nucleotides outside the gene matches: 7. The CDR3 sequence is 17 residues long. Germline CDR1 reads MGHRA; CDR2 reads YSYEKL. In DNA form, the CDR3 reads TGCGCCAGCAGCCAAGATCCGGGACAGAGTCATAATTCACCCCTCCACTTT. Protein product: CASSQDPGQSHNSPLHF.

This chain joins TRBV5-8 and TRBJ2-2; 8 nucleotides align to TRBD1. The CDR3 is made up of 15 amino acids. After removal of 0 bases from V and 6 bases from J, the junction contained 4 bases not matched to a gene. Per germline, CDR1 SGHTS and CDR2 YDEGEE. CDR3 sequence reads: CASSLVWTGSGELFF. The CDR3 coding sequence is TGTGCCAGCAGCTTGGTTTGGACAGGGTCCGGGGAGCTGTTTTTT.

This rearrangement joins TRBV5-6 to TRBJ1-1; D not certain. This CDR3 has 12 amino acids. The V and J ends lost 3 bases and 6 bases respectively, with 9 bases between them. Germline V gives CDR1 SGHDT, CDR2 YYEEEE. This chain's CDR3 is CASSSGFAEAFF. CDR3 DNA: TGTGCCAGCAGCTCAGGCTTTGCTGAAGCTTTCTTT.

The table lists this clone with a few counts. The rearrangement joins TRBV14 to TRBJ1-3, with a possible D match to TRBD1 (5 bases). Germline V gene lookup returns CDR1 SGHDN and CDR2 FVKESK. V lost 1 base and J lost 0, with 10 bases in between. The CDR3 spans 16 residues. CDR3 sequence: CASSQGRDYSGNTIYF. CDR3 in DNA: TGTGCCAGCAGCCAAGGTCGGGACTACTCTGGAAACACCATATATTTT.

The chain carries TRBV6-6 and TRBJ2-5; D is unresolved. The CDR3 is made up of 13 amino acids. Between the trimmed V and J ends, which lost 2 bases and 0 bases, there was a span of 4 bases. The germline gives CDR1 MNHNY, CDR2 SVGAGI (reference sequence). The CDR3 coding sequence is TGTGCCAGCAGTTACAACTACCAAGAGACCCAGTACTTC. As protein: CASSYNYQETQYF.

The gene calls are TRBV19 and TRBJ1-5; the D is unclear. The germline V and J ends were trimmed by 9 bases and 8 bases, with 20 bases remaining between them. The CDR3 is 14 amino acids. From germline, CDR1 is LNHDA and CDR2 SQIVND (reference sequence). In DNA form, the CDR3 reads TGTGCCAGCAGCACGACGGATCCCGGGGAGCCCCAGCATTTT. This encodes CASSTTDPGEPQHF.

V gene TRBV19 combines with J gene TRBJ1-2; TRBD1 is a possible D gene (6 bases). V shed 3 bases and J shed 1 base, with 9 bases lying between them. The germline CDR1 and CDR2 sequences are LNHDA and SQIVND (reference sequence). This CDR3 contains 14 residues. In DNA, the CDR3 is TGTGCCAGTAGTATTGGGGGCCTTAACTATGGCTACACCTTC. It codes for CASSIGGLNYGYTF.

The CDR3 spells CASSFGEGVYETQYF. The CDR3 nucleotides read TGTGCCAGTAGTTTTGGGGAGGGAGTTTATGAGACCCAGTACTTC. The V gene is TRBV19, the J gene TRBJ2-5, with TRBD2 matching 7 bases. The CDR3 consists of 15 residues. Germline trimming cut 5 bases from V and 5 bases from J; bases unmatched to any gene: 11. CDR1 is LNHDA and CDR2 is SQIVND in the germline V gene (reference sequence).

V gene TRBV9 combines with J gene TRBJ2-1; D might be TRBD1 (6 bases). Germline CDR1 is SGDLS and CDR2 is YYNGEE. The CDR3 has 14 amino acids. V lost 1 base and J lost 6, with 11 bases in between. As DNA, the CDR3 is TGTGCCAGCAGCGTAACCGGGACACCCAATGAGCAGTTCTTC. Amino acids: CASSVTGTPNEQFF.

The genes are TRBV5-8 and TRBJ2-1; 8 nucleotides agree with TRBD1. The germline CDR1 and CDR2 sequences are SGHTS and YDEGEE. V was pared by 2 bases and J by 6 bases, with 4 bases of the junction left unmatched. The CDR3 has 14 amino acids. The CDR3 loop is CASSLGQGTNEQFF. Here the CDR3 DNA reads TGTGCCAGCAGCTTAGGACAGGGAACCAATGAGCAGTTCTTC.

The V and J genes are TRBV18 and TRBJ1-5, with D uncertain. Trimming cost V 3 bases and J 7 bases, with 13 bases left between them. Germline V lookup: CDR1 KGHSH, CDR2 LQKENI. The length of the CDR3 is 14 residues. In nucleotides, the CDR3 is TGTGCCAGCTCACCGATGGCGGGGAAACAGCCCCAGCATTTT. Protein: CASSPMAGKQPQHF.